This T cell receptor (beta chain) came from a study of T cell responses to AZD1222 COVID-19 vaccine. Study results and limitations: The breadth and depth of Spike-specific TCRs increased once two AZD1222 doses had been given.

A remark on this clone: Its target is unknown.

The germline V and J ends were trimmed by 4 bases and 1 base, with 8 bases remaining between them. Germline CDR1 reads SGHRS; CDR2 reads YFSETQ. The CDR3 is 13 amino acids. The repertoire was sequenced with immunoSEQ multiplex PCR; TCRdb's copy has only in-frame clones and lacks some. The sample contains 85,000 to 90,000 clones, roughly 89% of which appear only once. The clonotype was recovered from an adult who received the AZD1222 COVID-19 vaccine. The material sequenced was peripheral blood, taken 28 days after the second AZD1222 dose. The chain recombines TRBV5-1 with TRBJ1-1, with D maybe TRBD1 (5 bases). As DNA, the CDR3 is TGCGCCAGCAGCCCGGACAAGAACACTGAAGCTTTCTTT. Protein: CASSPDKNTEAFF.